This is a list of T cell receptor beta chains from one sample in a study of T cells in Graves' hyperthyroidism and ophthalmopathy. TCRdb passed the multiplex PCR reads through MiXCR, listing each CDR3 protein once. In the table there are 500,000 to 550,000 distinct CDR3 sequences, less than 25% of which are singletons. The sample consisted of blood. Receptors originate from a man aged 18-30 years with Graves' hyperthyroidism. Each CDR3 is given with its conserved first and last residue. Fields, in order: J gene, CDR3 length, D gene, V gene, clone size, CDR3 protein, CDR3 DNA. The D gene is left open where the match is weak. Not every row has a clone size; where given, it reads once, few, many or a size class.

TRBJ1-1 | 13 | NA | TRBV27 | NA | CAGSEVGSTEAFF | TGTGCCGGCAGTGAAGTTGGGTCGACTGAAGCTTTCTTT
TRBJ2-2 | 16 | TRBD1 | TRBV27 | few | CASSTPGQGNTGELFF | TGTGCCAGCAGTACTCCCGGACAGGGGAACACCGGGGAGCTGTTTTTT
TRBJ2-7 | 16 | NA | TRBV11-1 | many | CASTKAEWGASYEQYF | TGTGCCAGCACCAAAGCCGAGTGGGGGGCCTCCTACGAGCAGTACTTC
TRBJ1-1 | 15 | NA | TRBV6-1 | many | CASRRRVGGSTEAFF | TGTGCCAGCAGGCGACGGGTCGGGGGTAGCACTGAAGCTTTCTTT
TRBJ2-5 | 14 | NA | TRBV5-5 | many | CASSLTTSQETQYF | TGTGCCAGCAGCTTGACGACAAGCCAAGAGACCCAGTACTTC
TRBJ1-1 | 14 | NA | TRBV6-5 | many | CASSYIPGNTEAFF | TGTGCCAGCAGTTACATACCAGGGAACACTGAAGCTTTCTTT
TRBJ1-1 | 14 | TRBD1 | TRBV2 | many | CASGGGRGPGEAFF | TGTGCCAGTGGGGGGGGCAGGGGGCCGGGTGAAGCTTTCTTT
TRBJ1-5 | 14 | NA | TRBV19 | many | CASRPGPSHQPQHF | TGTGCCAGTAGGCCGGGACCAAGTCATCAGCCCCAGCATTTT
TRBJ2-7 | 15 | NA | TRBV6-1 | many | CASSRGTVPSGEQYF | TGTGCCAGCAGCCGGGGGACGGTCCCGAGCGGCGAGCAGTACTTC
TRBJ1-2 | 15 | TRBD1 | TRBV7-9 | few | CASSQDRAVRPGYTF | TGTGCCAGCAGCCAGGACAGGGCGGTACGTCCTGGCTACACCTTC
TRBJ1-1 | 13 | NA | TRBV28 | once | CPSSLLLNTEAFF | TGTCCCAGCAGTTTACTTCTGAACACTGAAGCTTTCTTT
TRBJ1-1 | 13 | NA | TRBV20-1 | many | CSARTVTNIEAFF | TGCAGTGCTAGAACGGTAACAAACATTGAAGCTTTCTTT
TRBJ1-1 | 14 | NA | TRBV27 | NA | CASSSAEINTEAFF | TGTGCCAGCAGCTCTGCGGAGATCAACACTGAAGCTTTCTTT
TRBJ1-2 | 15 | TRBD1 | TRBV27 | NA | CASSPNRGRMTGYTF | TGTGCCAGCAGTCCAAACAGGGGAAGGATGACGGGCTACACCTTC
TRBJ2-5 | 16 | NA | TRBV6-4 | NA | CASSEAVRGAQETQYF | TGTGCCAGCAGTGAGGCCGTCAGGGGTGCCCAAGAGACCCAGTACTTC
TRBJ2-5 | 16 | TRBD1 | TRBV6-1 | NA | CASRKGGTGYQETQYF | TGTGCCAGCAGGAAGGGTGGGACAGGGTACCAAGAGACCCAGTACTTC
TRBJ1-6 | 13 | NA | TRBV18 | few | CASSPQYNSPLHF | TGTGCCAGCTCACCGCAATATAATTCACCCCTCCACTTT
TRBJ1-3 | 21 | TRBD1 | TRBV4-3 | few | CASSLVVRDRGSTGGGNTIYF | TGCGCCAGCAGCCTAGTCGTCCGGGACAGGGGATCGACTGGAGGAGGAAACACCATATATTTT
TRBJ1-3 | 16 | TRBD1 | TRBV6-1 | many | CASSAATGSLEGTIYF | TGTGCCAGCAGTGCCGCGACAGGGTCTCTGGAAGGCACCATATATTTT
TRBJ2-7 | 12 | NA | TRBV7-9 | few | CASGGDFYEQYF | TGTGCCAGCGGTGGCGATTTCTACGAGCAGTACTTC
TRBJ2-7 | 14 | TRBD2 | TRBV7-9 | NA | CASSLRLAGDEQYF | TGTGCCAGCAGCTTACGGCTAGCGGGAGACGAGCAGTACTTC
TRBJ2-7 | 16 | NA | TRBV7-8 | NA | CASSRQGTAEIVEQYF | TGTGCCAGCAGCAGACAAGGGACCGCAGAAATCGTTGAGCAGTACTTC
TRBJ1-1 | 13 | NA | TRBV4-1 | NA | CASSRGPFSEAFF | TGCGCCAGCAGCCGAGGACCGTTTTCTGAAGCTTTCTTT
TRBJ1-1 | 14 | NA | TRBV15 | many | CATSRDSSNTEAFF | TGTGCCACCAGCAGAGATTCCTCGAACACTGAAGCTTTCTTT
TRBJ2-5 | 14 | NA | TRBV6-1 | many | CASSELGARETQYF | TGTGCCAGCAGTGAATTGGGAGCCCGAGAGACCCAGTACTTC
TRBJ2-2 | 14 | NA | TRBV30 | many | CAWSVQPSTGELFF | TGTGCCTGGAGTGTACAGCCCTCCACCGGGGAGCTGTTTTTT
TRBJ1-1 | 15 | NA | TRBV4-1 | NA | CASSHRAWAGKEAFF | TGCGCCAGCAGCCACCGAGCATGGGCAGGCAAAGAAGCTTTCTTT
TRBJ1-2 | 14 | NA | TRBV12-3/TRBV12-4 | many | CASSRGLPWNGYTF | TGTGCCAGCAGTAGGGGCCTCCCCTGGAATGGCTACACCTTC
TRBJ1-5 | 16 | TRBD1 | TRBV6-1 | NA | CASSDVGQGWNQPQHF | TGTGCCAGCAGTGACGTAGGACAGGGGTGGAATCAGCCCCAGCATTTT
TRBJ1-1 | 13 | TRBD1 | TRBV28 | NA | CASIFRGETEAFF | TGTGCCAGTATATTCAGGGGGGAGACTGAAGCTTTCTTT
TRBJ1-5 | 14 | NA | TRBV28 | NA | CASTHARGPGPQHF | TGTGCCAGCACACATGCCAGGGGCCCAGGGCCCCAGCATTTT
TRBJ1-3 | 16 | NA | TRBV11-2 | many | CASSLGPTTYGNTIYF | TGTGCCAGCAGCTTAGGTCCGACTACCTATGGAAACACCATATATTTT
TRBJ2-7 | 15 | TRBD1 | TRBV6-5 | many | CASSYSGDRSYEQYF | TGTGCCAGCAGTTACTCGGGGGACAGATCCTACGAGCAGTACTTC
TRBJ2-7 | 17 | NA | TRBV11-1 | many | CASSWGPGDWRVPEQYF | TGTGCCAGCAGCTGGGGGCCAGGGGATTGGAGGGTCCCAGAGCAGTACTTC
TRBJ1-2 | 16 | TRBD1 | TRBV4-1 | NA | CASSHSGSGGVYGYTF | TGCGCCAGCAGCCATAGCGGCTCAGGGGGCGTCTATGGCTACACCTTC
TRBJ2-2 | 17 | NA | TRBV4-2 | few | CASSQEVAGLNTGELFF | TGTGCCAGCAGCCAAGAGGTCGCCGGACTGAACACCGGGGAGCTGTTTTTT
TRBJ2-7 | 13 | TRBD1 | TRBV27 | many | CASSFGTENEQYF | TGTGCCAGCAGTTTCGGGACAGAAAACGAGCAGTACTTC
TRBJ2-7 | 16 | TRBD1 | TRBV6-1 | NA | CASSPPDRAFPYEQYF | TGTGCCAGCAGTCCACCGGACAGGGCGTTTCCGTACGAGCAGTACTTC
TRBJ2-5 | 13 | NA | TRBV2 | many | CASSEVSEATQYF | TGTGCCAGCAGTGAAGTCTCCGAAGCGACCCAGTACTTC
TRBJ2-7 | 15 | NA | TRBV30 | few | CAWSDGGGLPYEQYF | TGTGCCTGGAGTGACGGAGGGGGGCTCCCCTACGAGCAGTACTTC
TRBJ1-2 | 16 | TRBD1 | TRBV10-2 | many | CASSENRGLDVYGYTF | TGCGCCAGCAGTGAGAACAGGGGGCTGGACGTCTATGGCTACACCTTC
TRBJ1-2 | 16 | NA | TRBV27 | many | CASSPVSGGFYYGYTF | TGTGCCAGCAGTCCTGTCTCGGGGGGGTTCTACTATGGCTACACCTTC
TRBJ2-2 | 14 | NA | TRBV28 | NA | CASVWGSNTGELFF | TGTGCCAGCGTCTGGGGCTCCAACACCGGGGAGCTGTTTTTT
TRBJ2-4 | 14 | NA | TRBV12-3/TRBV12-4 | many | CASSSGAAKNIQYF | TGTGCCAGCAGTTCAGGGGCGGCCAAAAACATTCAGTACTTC
TRBJ1-1 | 14 | NA | TRBV4-1 | few | CASSQDRVAGDAFF | TGCGCCAGCAGCCAAGATAGGGTGGCAGGGGACGCTTTCTTT
TRBJ1-2 | 13 | NA | TRBV2 | many | CASREGEFYGHTF | TGTGCCAGCAGAGAAGGAGAATTCTATGGCCACACCTTC
TRBJ1-3 | 16 | NA | TRBV4-2 | many | CASSPITEISGNTIYF | TGTGCCAGCAGTCCTATTACAGAGATCTCTGGAAACACCATATATTTT
TRBJ1-1 | 14 | NA | TRBV19 | many | CASSTGTHYTEAFF | TGTGCCAGTAGCACCGGGACACATTACACTGAAGCTTTCTTT
TRBJ2-7 | 14 | TRBD1 | TRBV6-1 | many | CASSASRQGVEQYF | TGTGCCAGCAGTGCCTCCCGACAGGGCGTCGAGCAGTACTTC
TRBJ2-5 | 17 | TRBD2 | TRBV4-2 | few | CASSQDRGLAGEETQYF | TGTGCCAGCAGCCAAGATAGAGGACTAGCGGGGGAAGAGACCCAGTACTTC
TRBJ1-5 | 14 | NA | TRBV5-1 | few | CASSPTGLDQPQHF | TGCGCCAGCAGCCCTACAGGGTTAGATCAGCCCCAGCATTTT
TRBJ1-2 | 14 | NA | TRBV7-9 | many | CASSLAGGTYGYTF | TGTGCCAGCAGCTTAGCAGGCGGTACCTATGGCTACACCTTC
TRBJ2-7 | 13 | NA | TRBV6-1 | many | CASSERPLYEQYF | TGTGCCAGCAGTGAAAGGCCACTCTACGAGCAGTACTTC
TRBJ1-2 | 12 | NA | TRBV29-1 | NA | CSVEDRAAGYTF | TGCAGCGTTGAAGATCGGGCGGCTGGCTACACCTTC
TRBJ1-6 | 15 | NA | TRBV6-1 | many | CASSELGTGRSPLHF | TGTGCCAGCAGTGAATTGGGGACCGGGCGATCACCCCTCCACTTT
TRBJ1-1 | 13 | NA | TRBV18 | many | CASSPAGNTEAFF | TGTGCCAGCAGCCCGGCGGGGAACACTGAAGCTTTCTTT